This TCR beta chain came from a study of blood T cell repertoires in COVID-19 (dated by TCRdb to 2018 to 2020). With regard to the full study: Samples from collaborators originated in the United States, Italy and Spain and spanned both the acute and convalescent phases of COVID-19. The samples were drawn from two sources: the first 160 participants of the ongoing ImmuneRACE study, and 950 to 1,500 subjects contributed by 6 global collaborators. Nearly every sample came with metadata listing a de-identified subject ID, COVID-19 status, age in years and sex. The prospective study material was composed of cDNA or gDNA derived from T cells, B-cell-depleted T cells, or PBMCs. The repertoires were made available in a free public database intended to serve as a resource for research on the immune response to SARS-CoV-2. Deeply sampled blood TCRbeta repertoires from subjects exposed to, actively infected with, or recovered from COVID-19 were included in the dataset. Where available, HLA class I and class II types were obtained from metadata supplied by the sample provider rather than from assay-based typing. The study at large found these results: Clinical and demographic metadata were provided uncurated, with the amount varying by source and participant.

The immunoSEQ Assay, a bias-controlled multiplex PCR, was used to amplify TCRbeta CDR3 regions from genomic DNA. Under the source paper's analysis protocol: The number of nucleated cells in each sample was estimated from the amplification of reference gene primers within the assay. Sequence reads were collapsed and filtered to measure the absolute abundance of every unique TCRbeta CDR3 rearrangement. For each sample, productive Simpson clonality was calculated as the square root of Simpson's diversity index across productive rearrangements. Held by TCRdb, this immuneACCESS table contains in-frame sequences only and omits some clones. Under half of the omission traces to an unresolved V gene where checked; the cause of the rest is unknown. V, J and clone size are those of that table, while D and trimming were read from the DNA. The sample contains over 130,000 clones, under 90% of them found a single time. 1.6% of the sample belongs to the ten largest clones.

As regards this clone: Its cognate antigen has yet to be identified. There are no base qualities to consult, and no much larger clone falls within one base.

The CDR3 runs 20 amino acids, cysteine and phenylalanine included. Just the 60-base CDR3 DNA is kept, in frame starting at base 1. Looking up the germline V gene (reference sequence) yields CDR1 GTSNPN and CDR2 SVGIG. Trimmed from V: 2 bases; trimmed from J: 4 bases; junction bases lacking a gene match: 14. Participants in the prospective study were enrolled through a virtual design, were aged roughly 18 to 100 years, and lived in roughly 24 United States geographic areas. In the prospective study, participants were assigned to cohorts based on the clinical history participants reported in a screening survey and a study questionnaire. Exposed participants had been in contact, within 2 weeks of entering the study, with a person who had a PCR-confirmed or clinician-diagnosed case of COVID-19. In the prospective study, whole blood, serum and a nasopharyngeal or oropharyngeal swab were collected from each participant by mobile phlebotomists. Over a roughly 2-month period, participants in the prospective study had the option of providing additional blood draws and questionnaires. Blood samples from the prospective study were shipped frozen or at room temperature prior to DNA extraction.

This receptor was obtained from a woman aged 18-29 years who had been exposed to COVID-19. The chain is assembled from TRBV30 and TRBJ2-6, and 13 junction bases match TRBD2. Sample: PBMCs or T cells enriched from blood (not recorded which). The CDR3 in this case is CAWSSSTWTSGSKGANVLTF. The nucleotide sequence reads TGTGCCTGGAGTTCCTCTACCTGGACTAGCGGGAGTAAGGGGGCCAACGTCCTGACTTTC.